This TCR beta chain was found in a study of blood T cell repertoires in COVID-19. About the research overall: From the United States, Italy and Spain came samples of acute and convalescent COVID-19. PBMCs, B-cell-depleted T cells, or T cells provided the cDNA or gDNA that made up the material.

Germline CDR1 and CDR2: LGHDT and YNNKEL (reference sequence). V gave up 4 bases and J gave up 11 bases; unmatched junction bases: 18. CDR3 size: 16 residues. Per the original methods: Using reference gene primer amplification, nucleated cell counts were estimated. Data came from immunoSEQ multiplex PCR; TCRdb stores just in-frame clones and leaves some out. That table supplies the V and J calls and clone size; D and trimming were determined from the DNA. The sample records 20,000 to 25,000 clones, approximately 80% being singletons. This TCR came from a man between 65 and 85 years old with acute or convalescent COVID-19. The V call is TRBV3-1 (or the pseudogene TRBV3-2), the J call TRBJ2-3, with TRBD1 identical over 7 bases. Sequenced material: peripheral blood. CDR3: CASSPKGATIRGGQYF. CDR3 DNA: TGTGCCAGCAGCCCAAAGGGGGCAACTATTAGAGGGGGGCAGTATTTT.